The 27 T cell receptor beta chains below come from one sample, sequenced in a study of blood T cell repertoires in COVID-19. Assay: immunoSEQ multiplex PCR; the TCRdb copy retains only in-frame clones and omits some. The sample yields over 150,000 clones, around 85% seen once. Sequencing used PBMCs or T cells enriched from blood (not recorded which). These receptors were taken from a man aged 35-49 years who had recovered from COVID-19.

V usage is TRBV6-4 and J usage is TRBJ1-1; 9 positions match TRBD1. The CDR3 totals 18 residues. In germline, CDR1 is MRHNA, CDR2 SNTAGT. J lost 1 base, V lost 3 bases, and 12 bases had no gene match. The CDR3 region is CASSESPGQGWANTEAFF. DNA of the CDR3: TGTGCCAGCAGTGAATCCCCAGGACAGGGGTGGGCGAACACTGAAGCTTTCTTT.

This chain connects TRBV28 to TRBJ2-3; 9 bases align to TRBD2. Germline lookup yields CDR1 MDHEN and CDR2 SYDVKM. This CDR3 contains 16 residues. V shed 5 bases, J shed 3 bases, and the junction held 9 bases outside the gene matches. The CDR3 is CASSPARAGGTDTQYF. The CDR3 nucleotides are TGTGCCAGCAGTCCGGCCCGAGCGGGAGGTACAGATACGCAGTATTTT. The whole variable domain, filled in from reference TRBV28 and TRBJ2-3, reads DVKVTQSSRYLVKRTGEKVFLECVQDMDHENMFWYRQDPGLGLRLIYFSYDVKMKEKGDIPEGYSVSREKKERFSLILESASTNQTSMYLCASSPARAGGTDTQYFGPGTRLTVL.

The chain recombines TRBV28 with TRBJ1-4; TRBD1 might be the D (6 bases). Germline V gene data show CDR1 as MDHEN and CDR2 as SYDVKM. The CDR3 consists of 16 residues. Trimming removed 5 bases from V and 3 bases from J, with 16 bases in between. CDR3 sequence reads: CASSPSTGLANEKLFF. The DNA of the CDR3 is TGTGCCAGCAGTCCAAGCACAGGGCTGGCTAATGAAAAACTGTTTTTT.

The chain joins TRBV7-8 to TRBJ2-3; maybe TRBD2 (7 bases). V was clipped by 5 bases and J by 5 bases, with 17 bases between them. The CDR3 loop spans 15 amino acids. The germline V gene has CDR1 SGHVS and CDR2 FQNEAQ. The CDR3 DNA reads as TGTGCCAGCAGCCGGGGGGCGGGGGCGCGAGATACGCAGTATTTT. It is translated as CASSRGAGARDTQYF.

The J gene is TRBJ1-2, the V gene TRBV29-1; D call uncertain. V gave up 8 bases and J gave up 7 bases, with 14 bases separating them. The CDR3 length is 11 residues. Per the germline V gene, CDR1 is SQVTM and CDR2 is ANQGSEA. CDR3 region: CSHRVESGYTF. CDR3 DNA: TGCAGCCATCGGGTGGAGAGTGGCTACACCTTC.

The chain combines TRBV6-5 with TRBJ1-2; TRBD1 aligns across 9 bases. This CDR3 spans 13 amino acids. With V trimmed by 6 bases and J by 6 bases, 5 bases remained unmatched. The germline V gene encodes CDR1 MNHEY and CDR2 SVGAGI. CDR3 amino acids: CASRGQGRDGYTF. In DNA form, the CDR3 reads TGTGCCAGCAGGGGACAGGGCCGGGATGGCTACACCTTC.

The rearrangement links TRBV5-8 to TRBJ2-3; D may be TRBD2 (5 bases). CDR1 SGHTS and CDR2 YDEGEE come from the germline V gene. Trimming removed 2 bases at V and 2 bases at J, with 12 bases between. The CDR3 length is 15 residues. The CDR3 DNA follows: TGTGCCAGCAGCTTCCGGACTTCTCTCACAGATACGCAGTATTTT. Residues: CASSFRTSLTDTQYF.

The chain joins TRBV2 to TRBJ2-1; 8 nucleotides line up with TRBD2. Per germline, CDR1 SNHLY and CDR2 FYNNEI. Germline trimming cut 7 bases from V and 2 bases from J; bases unmatched to any gene: 7. The CDR3 extends over 15 amino acids. Written as DNA, the CDR3 is TGTGCCAGCAAAGAGACGGGGGGGACCTACAATGAGCAGTTCTTC. Translated, it gives CASKETGGTYNEQFF.

This clone was seen just once. This chain uses TRBV12-5 with TRBJ2-4, with D possibly TRBD1 on 5 matching bases. V was pared by 2 bases and J by 11 bases, with 13 bases between. Germline values: CDR1 LGHNT, CDR2 FRNRAP. This CDR3 is 13 amino acids long. The CDR3 spells CASGLTPPGFQYF. CDR3 bases: TGTGCTAGTGGTTTGACCCCACCAGGGTTTCAGTACTTC.

This clone has only one observation. The J gene is TRBJ2-7, the V gene TRBV19; TRBD1 agrees at 9 bases. With 8 bases clipped from V and 6 bases from J, the junction kept 2 bases outside the gene matches. This CDR3 contains 11 residues. CDR1 is LNHDA, CDR2 SQIVND, per germline (reference sequence). DNA of the CDR3: TGTGCCAGTGGGGACAGGGCCGAGCAGTACTTC. It specifies CASGDRAEQYF.

In this sample, this clone turned up once. V usage is TRBV14 and J usage is TRBJ2-5; possibly TRBD1 for D (6 bases). V was clipped by 8 bases and J by 2 bases, with 15 bases between them. CDR3 length equals 14 residues. The germline gives CDR1 SGHDN, CDR2 FVKESK. This CDR3 reads CASQGTGLQETQYF. The CDR3 DNA follows: TGTGCCAGCCAGGGAACAGGGTTGCAAGAGACCCAGTACTTC.

This rearrangement joins TRBV7-9 to TRBJ1-1, with D perhaps TRBD1 (5 bases). Per the germline V gene, CDR1 is SEHNR and CDR2 is FQNEAQ (reference sequence). The germline V and J ends were trimmed by 6 bases and 4 bases, with 21 bases remaining between them. The CDR3 length is 16 residues. In DNA, the CDR3 is TGTGCCAGCAGTTCGCATGGTCTCGGGCAGGGCACTGAAGCTTTCTTT. Protein sequence: CASSSHGLGQGTEAFF. Using reference TRBV7-9 and TRBJ1-1 for the parts outside the CDR3, the full variable domain is DTGVSQNPRHKITKRGQNVTFRCDPISEHNRLYWYRQTLGQGPEFLTYFQNEAQLEKSRLLSDRFSAERPKGSFSTLEIQRTEQGDSAMYLCASSSHGLGQGTEAFFGQGTRLTVV.

The CDR3 nucleotides read TGCGCCAGCAGCCAAGTTGAAGGGGCCCGATATGGCTACACCTTC. Residues: CASSQVEGARYGYTF. J is TRBJ1-2 and V is TRBV4-1, with a weak D call TRBD1 (5 bases). Trimming took off 1 base at V and 5 bases at J, with 14 bases between the two ends. From germline, CDR1 is MGHRA and CDR2 YSYEKL. The CDR3 consists of 15 residues.

On this clone: This specimen includes other DNA sequences encoding the same CDR3. This chain joins TRBV11-3 and TRBJ1-1, with TRBD1 matching 7 bases. The CDR3 runs to 11 residues. The germline V gene encodes CDR1 SGHNT and CDR2 YENEEA. V dropped 3 bases and J dropped 9; count of bases not matched to a gene: 1. CDR3 in amino acids: CASSLGQKAFF. CDR3 DNA sequence: TGTGCCAGCAGCTTGGGACAGAAAGCTTTCTTT.

The V call is TRBV29-1, the J call TRBJ1-1; TRBD1 aligns across 10 bases. The CDR3 runs 13 residues. CDR1 is SQVTM, CDR2 ANQGSEA, per germline. V gave up 6 bases and J gave up 5 bases; unmatched junction bases: 6. The chain's CDR3 is CSVALGQGTEAFF. DNA of the CDR3: TGCAGCGTGGCCCTGGGACAGGGGACTGAAGCTTTCTTT.

In the case of this clone: Sequence at one end of the junction differs from germline and may be a read error. The V gene is TRBV19, the J gene TRBJ1-3, with unresolved D. This CDR3 comprises 16 residues. CDR1 is LNHDA and CDR2 is SQIVND in the germline V gene (reference sequence). CDR3 bases: TGTGCCAGTAGTGTAGAAGCGATGAGCTCTGGAAACACCATATATTTT. Protein: CASSVEAMSSGNTIYF.

This clone was detected only a few times. The CDR3 spells CASTERLAKNIQYF. CDR3 coding DNA: TGTGCCAGCACCGAGAGGCTAGCCAAAAACATTCAGTACTTC. The chain links TRBV13 to TRBJ2-4; D gene uncertain. The CDR3 runs to 14 residues. V lost 7 bases and J lost 0, with 10 bases in between. The germline CDR1 and CDR2 sequences are PRHDT and FYEKMQ (reference sequence).

The chain uses TRBV5-1 and TRBJ2-1, with 14 bases aligning to TRBD2. Looked up from germline, CDR1 is SGHRS and CDR2 is YFSETQ. Germline trimming cut 0 bases from V and 8 bases from J; bases unmatched to any gene: 4. The CDR3 has 16 amino acids. The CDR3: CASSLAGTSGRDEQFF. The DNA of the CDR3 is TGCGCCAGCAGCTTGGCCGGGACTAGCGGGAGAGATGAGCAGTTCTTC.

This chain links TRBV2 with TRBJ2-1, with TRBD1 matching 7 bases. The CDR3 is 14 residues long. The ends lost 6 bases at V and 5 bases at J; junction bases unmatched: 7. Germline V gene data show CDR1 as SNHLY and CDR2 as FYNNEI. The CDR3 coding sequence is TGTGCCAGCAGAGAACTAGACAGGGACAATGAGCAGTTCTTC. Protein: CASRELDRDNEQFF. The full variable domain, in which reference TRBV2 and TRBJ2-1 provide the parts outside the CDR3, is EPEVTQTPSHQVTQMGQEVILRCVPISNHLYFYWYRQILGQKVEFLVSFYNNEISEKSEIFDDQFSVERPDGSNFTLKIRSTKLEDSAMYFCASRELDRDNEQFFGPGTRLTVL.

The rearrangement joins TRBV27 to TRBJ1-2, with 9 bases fitting TRBD1. Trimming removed 6 bases from V and 7 bases from J; junction bases left unmatched: 9. The CDR3 spans 14 residues. Germline CDR1 is MNHEY and CDR2 is SMNVEV (reference sequence). The chain's CDR3 is CASSRKQGASGYTF. CDR3 coding DNA: TGTGCCAGCAGCCGCAAACAGGGGGCGTCTGGCTACACCTTC.

The rearrangement joins TRBV6-5 to TRBJ2-7; 7 bases match TRBD1. The germline V gene has CDR1 MNHEY and CDR2 SVGAGI. This CDR3 region has 13 residues. The V and J ends lost 8 bases and 5 bases, in that order; junction bases with no gene match: 9. The CDR3: CASGGRGIHEQYF. CDR3 sequence (DNA): TGTGCCAGCGGAGGCAGGGGGATCCACGAGCAGTACTTC.

This clone has just one count. In DNA, the CDR3 is TGTGCCAGCAGCTTGGGGACAGTCCAAGAGACCCAGTACTTC. Translated, it gives CASSLGTVQETQYF. The chain links TRBV5-6 to TRBJ2-5, with D tentatively TRBD1 (6 bases). From germline, CDR1 is SGHDT and CDR2 YYEEEE. The V gene lost 0 bases and the J gene lost 1 base, with 7 bases spanning the gap. There are 14 residues in the CDR3. The variable domain in full, completed from reference TRBV5-6 and TRBJ2-5, reads DAGVTQSPTHLIKTRGQQVTLRCSPKSGHDTVSWYQQALGQGPQFIFQYYEEEERQRGNFPDRFSGHQFPNYSSELNVNALLLGDSALYLCASSLGTVQETQYFGPGTRLLVL.

The chain carries TRBV5-1 and TRBJ2-1; 9 nucleotides agree with TRBD2. This CDR3 spans 16 amino acids. Per germline, CDR1 SGHRS and CDR2 YFSETQ. J lost 10 bases, V lost 2 bases, and 13 bases had no gene match. This chain's CDR3 is CASSLGSGGLAAEQFF. CDR3 bases: TGCGCCAGCAGCTTAGGTAGCGGGGGACTCGCAGCGGAGCAGTTCTTC.

This clone showed up many times. The chain uses TRBV3-1 (or the pseudogene TRBV3-2) and TRBJ1-3, with TRBD1 identical over 7 bases. Losses at the gene ends were 4 bases for V and 0 bases for J; bases not matched to a gene: 6. Germline V lookup: CDR1 LGHDT, CDR2 YNNKEL (reference sequence). The CDR3 covers 16 residues. The CDR3 reads CASSPSGTVSGNTIYF. CDR3 sequence (DNA): TGTGCCAGCAGCCCCTCCGGGACAGTCTCTGGAAACACCATATATTTT.

Concerning this clone itself: Within the sample, other DNA sequences also encode this same CDR3. This chain joins TRBV6-1 and TRBJ1-2; a weak D match, TRBD1 (5 bases). The CDR3 has 14 amino acids. From germline, CDR1 is MNHNS and CDR2 SASEGT. The ends were cut back, 0 bases at V and 4 bases at J, with 9 bases in the middle. The CDR3 protein is CASSEAPGPYGYTF. The CDR3 DNA reads as TGTGCCAGCAGTGAAGCGCCAGGGCCCTATGGCTACACCTTC.

The rearrangement uses TRBV19 and TRBJ2-3; tentative D call: TRBD2 (7 bases). CDR3 length equals 18 residues. Per the germline V gene, CDR1 is LNHDA and CDR2 is SQIVND (reference sequence). V was cut by 7 bases and J by 0 bases, with 23 bases left in between. The CDR3 loop reads CASMGERGGDLSTDTQYF. CDR3 sequence (DNA): TGTGCCAGTATGGGCGAGAGAGGGGGGGACCTTAGCACAGATACGCAGTATTTT.

The chain links TRBV19 to TRBJ1-1; tentatively, D is TRBD1 (5 bases). The CDR3 length is 16 residues. The V gene lost 3 bases and the J gene lost 4 bases, with 18 bases spanning the gap. Germline V gives CDR1 LNHDA, CDR2 SQIVND (reference sequence). CDR3 DNA sequence: TGTGCCAGTAGTATCAGGCAGGGCCGGGTGGGCACTGAAGCTTTCTTT. Translating it yields CASSIRQGRVGTEAFF.